The entry that follows covers one TCR beta chain sequence. This specimen comes from a study of response to subunit inactivated influenza vaccine. TCRdb reanalysed the RT-PCR reads using MiXCR and keeps one entry per CDR3 protein. Of over 400,000 distinct CDR3 sequences listed, roughly 13% are singletons. Germline-derived CDR1 and CDR2 are LNHNV and YYDKDF (reference sequence). The trim removed 8 bases at V and 3 bases at J, leaving 7 bases unmatched. The CDR3 length is 14 residues. Here the sequenced sample was PBMCs from blood, taken around seven weeks after vaccination. The chain recombines TRBV15 with TRBJ2-3, with TRBD2 matching over 8 bases. This TCR was recovered from a man aged 50-60 years who received an inactivated influenza vaccine. CDR3 residues: CATGPGGGTDTQYF. The CDR3 nucleotides are TGTGCCACCGGGCCGGGGGGGGGAACAGATACGCAGTATTTT.